This T cell receptor beta chain was captured by sequencing in a study of technical replicates of blood from a few donors. Data came from immunoSEQ multiplex PCR; TCRdb stores just in-frame clones and leaves some out. The sample carries 65,000 to 80,000 clones, less than 99% recorded once. This CDR3 has 12 amino acids. V gave up 8 bases and J gave up 4 bases; unmatched junction bases: 4. Looked up from germline, CDR1 is SNHLY and CDR2 is FYNNEI. The genes are TRBV2 and TRBJ2-5, with 7 bases identical to TRBD1. The source is a human donor in good health. Sample: T cells isolated from PBMCs. This CDR3 reads CASDRDSETQYF. For the CDR3, the DNA is TGTGCCAGCGACAGGGATTCAGAGACCCAGTACTTC.